The 9 T cell receptor beta chains presented below share a single source sample, sequenced in a study of blood T cell repertoires in COVID-19. Clones were sequenced by immunoSEQ multiplex PCR, and TCRdb holds only the in-frame ones, with some missing. In the table there are hundreds of thousands of clones, nearly 90% of which are singletons. Sequencing was done on a sample of peripheral blood. The receptors here all came from a woman aged 18-29 years who had recovered from COVID-19.

The chain links TRBV7-2 to TRBJ2-3; D is uncertain. V dropped 0 bases and J dropped 6 bases, with 7 bases sitting between them. The CDR3 runs to 13 residues. Germline values: CDR1 SGHTA, CDR2 FQGNSA. The CDR3 bases are TGTGCCAGCAGCTTAGCCAGAACGGATACGCAGTATTTT. It is translated as CASSLARTDTQYF. The full variable domain, in which reference TRBV7-2 and TRBJ2-3 provide the parts outside the CDR3, is GAGVSQSPSNKVTEKGKDVELRCDPISGHTALYWYRQSLGQGLEFLIYFQGNSAPDKSGLPSDRFSAERTGGSVSTLTIQRTQQEDSAVYLCASSLARTDTQYFGPGTRLTVL.

V and J are TRBV25-1 and TRBJ1-5; 7 bases agree with TRBD1. Germline V lookup: CDR1 MGHDK, CDR2 SYGVNS. The V segment lost 1 base and the J segment 4 bases; nucleotides outside the gene matches: 4. The CDR3 extends over 15 amino acids. CDR3 loop: CASSESGRGNQPQHF. The CDR3 coding sequence is TGTGCCAGCAGTGAATCGGGCAGGGGGAATCAGCCCCAGCATTTT.

The chain combines TRBV27 with TRBJ2-5; TRBD2 matches 13 bases. The germline V gene has CDR1 MNHEY and CDR2 SMNVEV (reference sequence). Unmatched junction bases numbered 3, after V lost 5 bases and J lost 3 bases. CDR3 size: 15 residues. The CDR3 region has the DNA TGTGCCAGCAGTCGCGGGACTAGCGGGAAAGAGACCCAGTACTTC. Translating gives CASSRGTSGKETQYF.

V and J are TRBV30 and TRBJ2-7, with a tentative D call TRBD2 (5 bases). The CDR3 extends over 15 amino acids. Trimming shortened V by 5 bases and J by 1 base, and 18 bases separated the two germline ends. The germline V gene encodes CDR1 GTSNPN and CDR2 SVGIG (reference sequence). The DNA of the CDR3 is TGTGCCTGGGATCGAGGAGGAGCAAAATCCTACGAGCAGTACTTC. Amino acids: CAWDRGGAKSYEQYF.

The chain links TRBV19 to TRBJ1-1, with 8 bases aligning to TRBD1. The CDR3 length is 14 residues. Germline trimming cut 3 bases from V and 5 bases from J; bases unmatched to any gene: 5. Germline CDR1 is LNHDA and CDR2 is SQIVND (reference sequence). The CDR3, as DNA: TGTGCCAGTAGTATGGACAGGGAGAGAACTGAAGCTTTCTTT. This encodes CASSMDRERTEAFF. Full variable domain (missing parts from reference TRBV19 and TRBJ1-1): DGGITQSPKYLFRKEGQNVTLSCEQNLNHDAMYWYRQDPGQGLRLIYYSQIVNDFQKGDIAEGYSVSREKKESFPLTVTSAQKNPTAFYLCASSMDRERTEAFFGQGTRLTVV.

The rearrangement links TRBV13 to TRBJ2-7; 9 nucleotides align to TRBD2. With V trimmed by 5 bases and J by 3 bases, 8 bases remained unmatched. Looked up from germline, CDR1 is PRHDT and CDR2 is FYEKMQ (reference sequence). CDR3 length: 15 residues. The CDR3 is CASSHGLASRYEQYF. CDR3 DNA: TGTGCCAGCAGCCATGGACTAGCGTCCCGCTACGAGCAGTACTTC.

The J gene is TRBJ2-7, the V gene TRBV9; D unclear. The CDR3 is made up of 14 amino acids. Per the germline V gene, CDR1 is SGDLS and CDR2 is YYNGEE. The ends were cut back, 0 bases at V and 2 bases at J, with 9 bases in the middle. The DNA for the CDR3 is TGTGCCAGCAGCGTAGGCAGCGTCCCCTACGAGCAGTACTTC. It specifies CASSVGSVPYEQYF.

CDR3 nucleotide sequence: TGTGCCAGCAGCTTATTAGGGGTTGGTGAAGCTTTCTTT. Amino acids: CASSLLGVGEAFF. This sequence joins TRBV13 and TRBJ1-1, with a possible D match to TRBD1 (5 bases). The CDR3 is 13 amino acids. Germline-derived CDR1 and CDR2 are PRHDT and FYEKMQ (reference sequence). V gave up 2 bases and J gave up 7 bases, with 11 bases separating them.

This chain links TRBV7-2 with TRBJ1-2; TRBD1 might be the D (5 bases). CDR1 is SGHTA, CDR2 FQGNSA, per germline. Between the trimmed V and J ends, which lost 1 base and 7 bases, there was a span of 13 bases. CDR3 length equals 14 residues. The CDR3 protein is CASSLVLGGGGYTF. For the CDR3, the DNA is TGTGCCAGCAGCTTAGTATTGGGGGGTGGTGGCTACACCTTC.